Presented here are 19 T cell receptor beta chains from one specimen sequenced in a study of Graves' ophthalmopathy and Graves' hyperthyroidism. Beta-chain TCR CDR3 regions were amplified from RNA transcripts. RT-PCR in the first round used HTBI primers; a second-round multiplex PCR followed. Each CDR3 protein is one row after TCRdb ran MiXCR on the multiplex PCR reads. In the table there are hundreds of thousands of distinct CDR3 sequences, approximately 22% of which are singletons. Specimen: peripheral blood. The receptors derive from a woman aged 18-29 years with stable Graves' hyperthyroidism. Some clones in this sample may be carry-over from other donors' samples.

In its sample, this clonotype was seen once. This may be a read error, as it is one base from a much larger clone. V and J are TRBV30 and TRBJ2-3; 8 bases agree with TRBD1. Trimming at V came to 7 bases and at J to 4 bases, leaving 10 bases not matched to a gene. Per the germline V gene, CDR1 is GTSNPN and CDR2 is SVGIG (reference sequence). There are 14 residues in the CDR3. The CDR3 nucleotides read TGTGCCTTGGGCCCCGGACAGGGACCAGATACGCAGTATTTT. Protein: CALGPGQGPDTQYF.

This CDR3 is CASSRRLAEGNEQYF. CDR3 bases: TGCGCCAGCAGTAGACGACTAGCGGAGGGGAACGAGCAGTACTTC. The V call is TRBV5-1, the J call TRBJ2-7, with TRBD2 matching 9 bases. The CDR3 extends over 15 amino acids. The germline V gene encodes CDR1 SGHRS and CDR2 YFSETQ. The V and J ends lost 5 bases and 5 bases, in that order; junction bases with no gene match: 11.

The chain combines TRBV6-1 with TRBJ2-2, with D maybe TRBD1 (6 bases). The V end was cut by 2 bases, the J end by 4 bases, with 8 bases between. Germline CDR1 MNHNS, CDR2 SASEGT. The CDR3 extends over 14 amino acids. Here the CDR3 DNA reads TGTGCCAGCAGTGAATTGGGGGCCACCGGGGAGCTGTTTTTT. This sequence encodes CASSELGATGELFF.

This clonotype was seen many times. This chain links TRBV19 with TRBJ1-1, with TRBD1 matching over 10 bases. Unmatched junction bases numbered 9, after V lost 5 bases and J lost 3 bases. Per germline, CDR1 LNHDA and CDR2 SQIVND (reference sequence). This CDR3 has 16 residues. The CDR3 sequence is CASSADRGRSYTEAFF. The CDR3 DNA is TGTGCCAGTAGTGCGGACAGGGGGAGGTCGTACACTGAAGCTTTCTTT.

CDR3 DNA sequence: TGTGCCAGCAGTTCCCCTCGGACTAGCGGGAGGGAGACCCAGTACTTC. This codes for CASSSPRTSGRETQYF. The chain employs TRBV28 and TRBJ2-5; the match to TRBD2 covers 14 bases. Germline V CDR1 and CDR2: MDHEN, SYDVKM. The V and J ends lost 4 bases and 5 bases, in that order; junction bases with no gene match: 6. CDR3 size: 16 residues.

The sample holds a few counts of this clonotype. The chain recombines TRBV7-9 with TRBJ1-6; a possible D gene is TRBD1 (5 bases). Germline V gives CDR1 SEHNR, CDR2 FQNEAQ (reference sequence). Trimming pared 4 bases from V and 5 bases from J, leaving 12 bases between. CDR3 size: 15 residues. CDR3 in DNA: TGTGCCAGCAGCTCCGGGGGAACGAATAATTCACCCCTCCACTTT. Translating it yields CASSSGGTNNSPLHF.

The J gene is TRBJ1-1, the V gene TRBV25-1, with a weak D call TRBD1 (6 bases). Germline V CDR1 and CDR2: MGHDK, SYGVNS. The V end lost 6 bases, the J end lost 5 bases, and 16 bases lay between the germline ends. The CDR3 spans 14 residues. The CDR3 is CASSLTGVRTEAFF. The CDR3 region has the DNA TGTGCCAGCAGCCTGACAGGTGTGAGAACTGAAGCTTTCTTT.

This clonotype was counted once. The chain is built from TRBV24-1 and TRBJ1-5; possibly TRBD1 for D (6 bases). CDR1 KGHDR and CDR2 SFDVKD come from the germline V gene. The CDR3 length is 14 residues. Trimming removed 5 bases from V and 7 bases from J, with 14 bases in between. Here the CDR3 reads CATSGWGARQPQHF. The CDR3 DNA reads as TGTGCCACCAGTGGTTGGGGGGCGCGGCAGCCCCAGCATTTT.

This clonotype was seen at least ten times. The chain couples TRBV5-1 to TRBJ2-2; tentative D call: TRBD2 (6 bases). The length of the CDR3 is 14 residues. V lost 3 bases to trimming and J lost 1 base, with 7 bases between them. Germline CDR1 reads SGHRS; CDR2 reads YFSETQ. CDR3 in DNA: TGCGCCAGCAGCTGGGGAGGGAACACCGGGGAGCTGTTTTTT. Translated: CASSWGGNTGELFF.

As concerns this clonotype: Germline and junction disagree at one end, which may indicate a read error. This chain connects TRBV14 to TRBJ1-1; D might be TRBD1 (6 bases). Germline V gene lookup returns CDR1 SGHDN and CDR2 FVKESK. The CDR3 consists of 13 residues. The CDR3 reads CATSRDQDSQAFF. The CDR3 nucleotides read TGTGCCACCAGCAGAGATCAGGACAGCCAAGCTTTCTTT.

The chain employs TRBV28 and TRBJ1-2, with D possibly matching TRBD1 (5 bases). The germline CDR1 and CDR2 sequences are MDHEN and SYDVKM. This CDR3 region has 14 residues. V dropped 2 bases and J dropped 7 bases, with 14 bases sitting between them. The CDR3 nucleotides are TGTGCCAGCAGTTTAGTCGTGGGGGATCGTGGCTACACCTTC. Its translation: CASSLVVGDRGYTF.

This clonotype has a count of ten or more. The chain couples TRBV20-1 to TRBJ2-7; 13 bases are a match to TRBD2. This CDR3 is 15 amino acids long. CDR1 is DFQATT and CDR2 is SNEGSKA in the germline V gene (reference sequence). V lost 4 bases, J lost 2 bases, and 5 bases stayed unmatched. CDR3 nucleotide sequence: TGCAGTGCTACAAGACTAGCGGGAGGTACCTACGAGCAGTACTTC. It is translated as CSATRLAGGTYEQYF.

Many counts were recorded for this clonotype. The genes are TRBV27 and TRBJ2-7, with TRBD1 matching over 11 bases. CDR1 and CDR2 from the germline V gene are MNHEY and SMNVEV (reference sequence). V was clipped by 3 bases and J by 3 bases; unmatched bases: 4. This CDR3 is 15 amino acids long. The CDR3 is CASSFEGQGVYEQYF. The DNA of the CDR3 is TGTGCCAGCAGTTTTGAGGGACAGGGGGTCTACGAGCAGTACTTC.

V and J are TRBV27 and TRBJ1-5; 7 bases match TRBD1. This CDR3 is 15 amino acids long. Germline CDR1 reads MNHEY; CDR2 reads SMNVEV (reference sequence). After removal of 6 bases from V and 1 base from J, the junction contained 6 bases not matched to a gene. CDR3 nucleotide sequence: TGTGCCAGCAGCAGGGGGGGCGGCAGCAATCAGCCCCAGCATTTT. Translation: CASSRGGGSNQPQHF.

This clonotype occurred a few times. The chain recombines TRBV11-2 with TRBJ2-7; 8 bases agree with TRBD2. CDR1 and CDR2 (germline): SGHAT, FQNNGV. This CDR3 spans 17 amino acids. The V and J ends lost 0 bases and 1 base, in that order; junction bases with no gene match: 8. CDR3 loop: CASSLELGLGGSYEQYF. The CDR3 bases are TGTGCCAGCAGCTTAGAGCTGGGACTAGGAGGATCCTACGAGCAGTACTTC.

Many counts were recorded for this clonotype. V is TRBV12-3 or TRBV12-4 and J is TRBJ2-6; D call uncertain. The CDR3 runs 19 residues. V dropped 0 bases and J dropped 4 bases, with 19 bases sitting between them. Here the CDR3 DNA reads TGTGCCAGCAGTTTAGCGCTGGTAGGCTCTGAGGTGGGGGCCAACGTCCTGACTTTC. Its translation: CASSLALVGSEVGANVLTF.

This clonotype showed up many times. This chain connects TRBV7-8 to TRBJ2-7, with 9 bases fitting TRBD1. There are 14 residues in the CDR3. V lost 1 base to trimming and J lost 5 bases; unmatched junction nucleotides: 3. Germline V gives CDR1 SGHVS, CDR2 FQNEAQ. This chain's CDR3 is CASSLGQGVHEQYF. The CDR3 nucleotides read TGTGCCAGCAGCTTAGGACAGGGGGTCCACGAGCAGTACTTC.

The rearrangement uses TRBV29-1 and TRBJ2-2; 7 positions agree with TRBD1. V was clipped by 4 bases and J by 6 bases; unmatched bases: 11. The CDR3 contains 15 residues. Per germline, CDR1 SQVTM and CDR2 ANQGSEA. The CDR3: CSVVRTGGFSGELFF. The CDR3 DNA sequence: TGCAGCGTTGTACGGACAGGTGGTTTCTCCGGGGAGCTGTTTTTT.

In this sample, this clonotype turned up many times. The chain carries TRBV6-1 and TRBJ2-5, with a tentative D call TRBD2 (5 bases). The CDR3 is made up of 13 amino acids. Germline assignment: CDR1 MNHNS and CDR2 SASEGT. The ends were cut back, 10 bases at V and 5 bases at J, with 17 bases in the middle. The chain's CDR3 is CANSLLGGETQYF. In DNA form, the CDR3 reads TGTGCCAACAGCCTTCTAGGCGGGGAGACCCAGTACTTC.